The 30 T cell receptor beta chains listed next were all sequenced from one sample in a study of T cells after yellow fever vaccination. TCRdb redid the calling of the 5' RACE reads with MiXCR, one entry per CDR3 protein. The data contain roughly 500,000 distinct CDR3 sequences, roughly 19% of them singletons. The source material was PBMCs, sampled 15 days after the yellow fever booster vaccination. The receptors come from a man aged 30 to 45 who received the YFV17D yellow fever vaccine.

This clonotype showed up just a few times. V and J are TRBV27 and TRBJ2-3, with 14 bases matching TRBD2. CDR1 and CDR2 (germline): MNHEY, SMNVEV (reference sequence). The CDR3 is made up of 18 amino acids. V was pared by 5 bases and J by 4 bases, with 11 bases of the junction left unmatched. The CDR3 loop reads CASSIGGTSGRLADTQYF. CDR3 coding DNA: TGTGCCAGCAGTATAGGGGGGACTAGCGGGAGATTAGCAGATACGCAGTATTTT.

This clonotype was counted between two and nine times. The chain carries TRBV29-1 and TRBJ2-7; 7 nucleotides match TRBD1. CDR3 length: 13 amino acids. Germline V gene data show CDR1 as SQVTM and CDR2 as ANQGSEA. J gave up 4 bases and V 6 bases, and 9 bases lay outside the gene matches. This chain's CDR3 is CSVLSRQGYEQYF. In DNA, the CDR3 is TGCAGCGTGCTGTCGAGACAGGGTTACGAGCAGTACTTC.

This clonotype has more than one count but fewer than ten. The CDR3 here is CSASELYEQYF. The CDR3 DNA reads TGCAGTGCCTCCGAACTGTACGAGCAGTACTTC. The chain carries TRBV20-1 and TRBJ2-7; D ambiguous. V lost 6 bases and J lost 4, with 10 bases in between. Per the germline V gene, CDR1 is DFQATT and CDR2 is SNEGSKA (reference sequence). This CDR3 has 11 amino acids.

The rearrangement links TRBV20-1 to TRBJ2-5; 7 nucleotides line up with TRBD2. This CDR3 region has 13 residues. Germline trimming cut 4 bases from V and 5 bases from J; bases unmatched to any gene: 7. The V gene's germline CDR1 is DFQATT and CDR2 SNEGSKA (reference sequence). The CDR3 loop is CSATSGSRETQYF. In nucleotides, the CDR3 is TGCAGTGCTACTAGCGGTTCGCGGGAGACCCAGTACTTC.

This chain connects TRBV10-3 to TRBJ2-1, with 8 bases aligning to TRBD2. This CDR3 has 14 residues. Per the germline V gene, CDR1 is ENHRY and CDR2 is SYGVKD. Trimming removed 5 bases from V and 5 bases from J; junction bases left unmatched: 5. This CDR3 reads CAISRTSGNNEQFF. The CDR3, as DNA: TGTGCCATCAGTAGAACTAGCGGTAACAATGAGCAGTTCTTC.

The chain is built from TRBV20-1 and TRBJ2-7; no definite D call. The germline V gene has CDR1 DFQATT and CDR2 SNEGSKA (reference sequence). V lost 0 bases and J 3 bases, leaving 18 bases between the germline ends. The CDR3 length is 16 residues. This CDR3 is CSARDSRQTVGYEQYF. CDR3 sequence (DNA): TGCAGTGCTAGAGATTCGCGGCAGACGGTGGGCTACGAGCAGTACTTC.

This clonotype was detected only a few times. This sequence joins TRBV7-9 and TRBJ1-4, with 8 positions matching TRBD1. CDR1 and CDR2 (germline): SEHNR, FQNEAQ (reference sequence). This CDR3 region has 14 residues. With V trimmed by 2 bases and J by 8 bases, 4 bases remained unmatched. The CDR3 sequence is CASSLRQGSEKLFF. CDR3 bases: TGTGCCAGCAGCTTACGACAGGGGTCGGAAAAACTGTTTTTT.

The sample holds many counts of this clonotype. This sequence joins TRBV2 and TRBJ2-4; 8 bases align to TRBD1. This CDR3 comprises 15 residues. The germline V gene has CDR1 SNHLY and CDR2 FYNNEI. The V gene end was trimmed by 7 bases and the J gene end by 7 bases; junction bases not matched to a gene: 12. The CDR3 DNA reads TGTGCCAGCAAGAGACAGGGGAGCTGGGGGAACATTCAGTACTTC. Translating gives CASKRQGSWGNIQYF.

This clonotype was detected only a few times. The rearrangement uses TRBV20-1 and TRBJ2-4; no firm D call. The CDR3 totals 12 residues. Between the trimmed V and J ends, which lost 6 bases and 9 bases, there was a span of 15 bases. Germline CDR1 reads DFQATT; CDR2 reads SNEGSKA (reference sequence). CDR3 sequence: CSANPSSGIQYF. CDR3 nucleotide sequence: TGCAGTGCCAACCCCTCATCGGGCATTCAGTACTTC.

The V call is TRBV5-1, the J call TRBJ2-7, with D perhaps assigned TRBD1 or TRBD2 (5 bases each). CDR1 and CDR2 from the germline V gene are SGHRS and YFSETQ. Trimming took 3 bases from V and 3 from J, leaving 25 bases between them. The CDR3 spans 18 residues. In DNA, the CDR3 is TGCGCCAGCAGCTCTAACACCCGGGGCATCGTCCTAAGCTACGAGCAGTACTTC. It encodes CASSSNTRGIVLSYEQYF.

This chain joins TRBV6-5 and TRBJ2-7, with 8 bases that match TRBD1. Germline-derived CDR1 and CDR2 are MNHEY and SVGAGI. Losses at the gene ends were 0 bases for V and 0 bases for J; bases not matched to a gene: 4. There are 16 residues in the CDR3. In DNA, the CDR3 is TGTGCCAGCAGTTACTCCCCAGGGGGCGCCTCCTACGAGCAGTACTTC. The encoded protein is CASSYSPGGASYEQYF.

CDR3 protein: CAISGPGQGSAEAFF. CDR3 DNA sequence: TGTGCCATCAGTGGACCGGGACAGGGGTCGGCCGAAGCTTTCTTT. The V call is TRBV10-3, the J call TRBJ1-1; TRBD1 matches at 10 bases. CDR1 and CDR2 (germline): ENHRY, SYGVKD. The ends lost 4 bases at V and 8 bases at J; junction bases unmatched: 10. This CDR3 contains 15 residues.

This chain connects TRBV12-3 or TRBV12-4 to TRBJ2-1, with 11 positions matching TRBD2. V lost 3 bases, J lost 5 bases, and 6 bases stayed unmatched. CDR3 size: 16 residues. The CDR3 DNA reads as TGTGCCAGCAGTTTTCGACCACTAGCGGGAGACAATGAGCAGTTCTTC. As protein: CASSFRPLAGDNEQFF.

This clonotype turned up a few times. The chain joins TRBV15 to TRBJ1-1; D is unresolved. Trimming cost V 4 bases and J 1 base, with 10 bases left between them. The germline CDR1 and CDR2 sequences are LNHNV and YYDKDF (reference sequence). This CDR3 contains 14 residues. The CDR3 loop is CATSMNRANTEAFF. CDR3 in DNA: TGTGCCACCAGCATGAACAGAGCGAACACTGAAGCTTTCTTT.

The chain links TRBV18 to TRBJ2-3, with D perhaps matching TRBD1 (6 bases). The CDR3 loop spans 13 amino acids. The germline V gene has CDR1 KGHSH and CDR2 LQKENI. Trimming removed 4 bases at V and 5 bases at J, with 10 bases between. The CDR3 DNA sequence: TGTGCCAGCTCACGGTCACAGGGAGATACGCAGTATTTT. Translated, it gives CASSRSQGDTQYF.

The rearrangement links TRBV24-1 to TRBJ2-3; TRBD2 agrees at 11 bases. Looked up from germline, CDR1 is KGHDR and CDR2 is SFDVKD. This CDR3 is built from 15 residues. The ends lost 5 bases at V and 4 bases at J; junction bases unmatched: 4. The CDR3 loop reads CATSVAGGAADTQYF. CDR3 coding DNA: TGTGCCACCAGTGTAGCGGGAGGGGCAGCAGATACGCAGTATTTT.

CDR3 region: CASSGGTYTGTGELFF. The CDR3 nucleotides read TGTGCCAGCAGCGGGGGGACCTACACAGGCACCGGGGAGCTGTTTTTT. The chain joins TRBV7-8 to TRBJ2-2; D is perhaps TRBD2 (6 bases). Trimming took 5 bases from V and 4 from J, leaving 17 bases between them. The CDR3 sequence is 16 residues long. Germline lookup yields CDR1 SGHVS and CDR2 FQNEAQ. Full variable domain (outside the CDR3, taken from reference TRBV7-8 and TRBJ2-2): GAGVSQSPRYKVAKRGQDVALRCDPISGHVSLFWYQQALGQGPEFLTYFQNEAQLDKSGLPSDRFFAERPEGSVSTLKIQRTQQEDSAVYLCASSGGTYTGTGELFFGEGSRLTVL.

V usage is TRBV4-3 and J usage is TRBJ2-1, with D maybe TRBD2 (6 bases). This CDR3 contains 20 residues. V gave up 1 base and J gave up 5 bases, with 27 bases separating them. Germline V gene lookup returns CDR1 LGHNA and CDR2 YSLEER. CDR3 sequence reads: CASSQGLGVGSGEIHNEQFF. The CDR3 DNA reads as TGCGCCAGCAGCCAAGGGTTAGGGGTAGGGTCGGGAGAAATCCACAATGAGCAGTTCTTC.

This clonotype was seen only a few times. This sequence joins TRBV2 and TRBJ2-3; D perhaps matches TRBD1 (5 bases). Trimming took off 3 bases at V and 6 bases at J, with 16 bases between the two ends. CDR1 and CDR2 from the germline V gene are SNHLY and FYNNEI. The CDR3 is 15 residues long. CDR3 amino acids: CASSDLTFGADTQYF. The DNA for the CDR3 is TGTGCCAGCAGTGACTTAACTTTTGGGGCTGATACGCAGTATTTT.

This clonotype was detected only a few times. This chain links TRBV20-1 with TRBJ1-5, with TRBD1 identical over 9 bases. CDR1 and CDR2 from the germline V gene are DFQATT and SNEGSKA (reference sequence). J lost 2 bases, V lost 0 bases, and 11 bases had no gene match. There are 18 residues in the CDR3. CDR3 in amino acids: CSARERPGTGFGNQPQHF. DNA for the CDR3: TGCAGTGCTAGAGAGAGACCCGGGACAGGGTTCGGCAATCAGCCCCAGCATTTT.

The sample holds a few counts of this clonotype. One end of the junction fails to match germline, which may point to a read error. The chain links TRBV7-2 to TRBJ2-2, with unresolved D. From germline, CDR1 is SGHTA and CDR2 FQGNSA. This CDR3 is built from 16 residues. The CDR3 nucleotides are TGTTCCAGCAGCCCCTCGACGGGCTTCGCTGCCGGGGAGCTGTTTTTT. It codes for CSSSPSTGFAAGELFF.

V is TRBV6-1 and J is TRBJ2-3, with D possibly TRBD2 on 7 matching bases. Germline CDR1 is MNHNS and CDR2 is SASEGT. V was shortened by 6 bases and J by 4 bases, with 17 bases between the two germline ends. The CDR3 consists of 15 residues. The CDR3 nucleotides are TGTGCCAGCAGGATAGGGGGAGGGGTCGCAGATACGCAGTATTTT. Protein product: CASRIGGGVADTQYF.

This clonotype was counted only a few times. The rearrangement links TRBV29-1 to TRBJ2-1, with 10 bases that match TRBD2. The CDR3 contains 14 residues. Germline V gene data show CDR1 as SQVTM and CDR2 as ANQGSEA. Trimming at V came to 7 bases and at J to 4 bases, leaving 7 bases not matched to a gene. CDR3 amino acids: CSARGTSAYNEQFF. The CDR3 bases are TGCAGCGCCCGGGGGACTAGCGCTTACAATGAGCAGTTCTTC.

This clonotype has a count of ten or more. The chain has TRBV5-1 and TRBJ2-7; possible D gene TRBD1, 6 bases. Trimming left V 2 bases short and J 6 bases short, with 9 bases between. The CDR3 extends over 12 amino acids. CDR1 is SGHRS, CDR2 YFSETQ, per germline. The CDR3 DNA reads TGCGCCAGCAGCTTCCAAGGGGGCGAGCAGTACTTC. It encodes CASSFQGGEQYF. Using reference TRBV5-1 and TRBJ2-7 for the parts outside the CDR3, the full variable domain is KAGVTQTPRYLIKTRGQQVTLSCSPISGHRSVSWYQQTPGQGLQFLFEYFSETQRNKGNFPGRFSGRQFSNSRSEMNVSTLELGDSALYLCASSFQGGEQYFGPGTRLTVT.

CDR3 sequence (DNA): TGTGCCAGCAGCCCCGACGGGTCATTTGGCAATGAGCAGTTCTTC. This gives the protein CASSPDGSFGNEQFF. The rearrangement uses TRBV7-9 and TRBJ2-1; no clear D gene. This CDR3 has 15 residues. Trimming took 5 bases from V and 6 from J, leaving 17 bases between them. Germline V lookup: CDR1 SEHNR, CDR2 FQNEAQ (reference sequence).

The chain is built from TRBV6-6 and TRBJ2-7; 10 bases fit TRBD2. Germline values: CDR1 MNHNY, CDR2 SVGAGI (reference sequence). CDR3 size: 13 residues. Trimming took 8 bases from V and 6 from J; bases not matched to a gene: 7. The chain's CDR3 is CASVASGSSEQYF. The DNA of the CDR3 is TGTGCCAGCGTAGCTAGCGGGAGTAGCGAGCAGTACTTC.

This clonotype was counted only a few times. As DNA, the CDR3 is TGCAGTGCTACATCCGGGACAGGGAATCAGCCCCAGCATTTT. It codes for CSATSGTGNQPQHF. This chain connects TRBV20-1 to TRBJ1-5; 9 bases are shared with TRBD1. Germline lookup yields CDR1 DFQATT and CDR2 SNEGSKA (reference sequence). V trimming: 4 bases; J trimming: 4 bases; junction bases outside the gene matches: 5. The CDR3 runs 14 residues.

In its sample, this clonotype was seen a few times. The rearrangement uses TRBV10-3 and TRBJ2-1; D perhaps matches TRBD1 (6 bases). Germline lookup yields CDR1 ENHRY and CDR2 SYGVKD. The CDR3 extends over 14 amino acids. Trimming stripped 4 bases from V and 9 bases from J, with 16 bases between. The CDR3 sequence is CAISVRGTETEQFF. The CDR3 DNA is TGTGCCATCAGTGTCAGGGGCACCGAGACTGAGCAGTTCTTC.

The gene calls are TRBV20-1 and TRBJ2-3; 7 bases are a match to TRBD2. V shed 0 bases and J 2 bases; nucleotides not matched to a gene: 11. CDR1 and CDR2 (germline): DFQATT, SNEGSKA (reference sequence). The CDR3 covers 17 residues. The CDR3 nucleotides read TGCAGTGCTAGAGACTCGCCCCTAGCGGAAAACACAGATACGCAGTATTTT. This gives the protein CSARDSPLAENTDTQYF.

This clonotype was found a few times. The V call is TRBV13, the J call TRBJ2-7; 9 nucleotides line up with TRBD2. The V gene's germline CDR1 is PRHDT and CDR2 FYEKMQ (reference sequence). J was trimmed by 3 bases and V by 5 bases; bases with no gene match: 14. The CDR3 consists of 17 residues. The CDR3: CASSQAKGASGNYEQYF. In nucleotides, the CDR3 is TGTGCCAGCAGCCAAGCAAAGGGGGCTAGCGGGAACTACGAGCAGTACTTC.